Below are 32 T cell receptor beta chains sequenced from a single sample in a study of blood T cell repertoires in COVID-19. Repertoires were generated with immunoSEQ multiplex PCR, while TCRdb's copy carries only in-frame clones and drops some. The repertoire consists of 150,000 to 200,000 clones, with around 90% occurring once and the leading ten covering 15% to 20%. The sample consisted of peripheral blood. All receptors derive from a man aged 60 to 69 with active or convalescent COVID-19.

J is TRBJ1-2 and V is TRBV6-5, with 7 bases fitting TRBD1. V lost 6 bases to trimming and J lost 4 bases; unmatched junction nucleotides: 11. The CDR3 is 15 amino acids. Germline V CDR1 and CDR2: MNHEY, SVGAGI. In nucleotides, the CDR3 is TGTGCCAGCAGACCAGACAGGGCTAGAGCCTATGGCTACACCTTC. Amino acid sequence: CASRPDRARAYGYTF.

A remark on this clone: Other DNA sequences of this sample code for an identical CDR3. The chain joins TRBV5-1 to TRBJ2-3, with 11 positions matching TRBD2. With V trimmed by 4 bases and J by 2 bases, 9 bases remained unmatched. Germline CDR1 is SGHRS and CDR2 is YFSETQ. The CDR3 totals 17 residues. CDR3 amino acids: CASSLGLAGGPTDTQYF. Written as DNA, the CDR3 is TGCGCCAGCAGCCTCGGGTTAGCGGGAGGGCCCACAGATACGCAGTATTTT.

The chain links TRBV6-5 to TRBJ2-3, with 8 bases identical to TRBD2. With V trimmed by 2 bases and J by 3 bases, 4 bases remained unmatched. There are 15 residues in the CDR3. From germline, CDR1 is MNHEY and CDR2 SVGAGI. The CDR3 nucleotides are TGTGCCAGCAGTTACACTGGCGGGAGGACAGATACGCAGTATTTT. This codes for CASSYTGGRTDTQYF.

The gene calls are TRBV5-1 and TRBJ2-3; D gene unclear. Per the germline V gene, CDR1 is SGHRS and CDR2 is YFSETQ. CDR3 length equals 12 residues. V lost 2 bases to trimming and J lost 6 bases, with 7 bases between them. As DNA, the CDR3 is TGCGCCAGCAGCTTTCCCGGGGATACGCAGTATTTT. Translated: CASSFPGDTQYF. Variable domain in full (rest from reference TRBV5-1 and TRBJ2-3): KAGVTQTPRYLIKTRGQQVTLSCSPISGHRSVSWYQQTPGQGLQFLFEYFSETQRNKGNFPGRFSGRQFSNSRSEMNVSTLELGDSALYLCASSFPGDTQYFGPGTRLTVL.

The chain combines TRBV10-3 with TRBJ2-1; a possible D gene is TRBD1 (6 bases). The CDR3 loop spans 17 amino acids. The germline CDR1 and CDR2 sequences are ENHRY and SYGVKD. V shed 2 bases and J shed 9 bases, with 23 bases lying between them. CDR3 sequence reads: CAISEEIQGSGHSEQFF. In nucleotides, the CDR3 is TGTGCCATCAGTGAGGAAATACAGGGATCTGGGCACAGTGAGCAGTTCTTC.

This clone was observed a single time. This chain links TRBV4-1 with TRBJ1-1; D perhaps matches TRBD1 (5 bases). Germline loops: CDR1 MGHRA, CDR2 YSYEKL. V shed 1 base and J shed 1 base, with 19 bases lying between them. The CDR3 consists of 18 residues. The CDR3 bases are TGCGCCAGCAGCCAAGCTCCTCGGGCGGGGGAGGGGAACACTGAAGCTTTCTTT. Translated, it gives CASSQAPRAGEGNTEAFF.

This chain connects TRBV4-1 to TRBJ1-5; D might be TRBD1 (6 bases). The CDR3 length is 15 residues. Germline assignment: CDR1 MGHRA and CDR2 YSYEKL. The V end was cut by 6 bases, the J end by 1 base, with 13 bases between. The DNA of the CDR3 is TGCGCCAGCAGAGTTACAGGGTTAAGCAATCAGCCCCAGCATTTT. Encoded protein: CASRVTGLSNQPQHF.

This clone has just one count. The CDR3 sequence is CASSLAAKNTEAFF. In nucleotides, the CDR3 is TGTGCCAGCTCACTAGCGGCCAAGAACACTGAAGCTTTCTTT. The chain couples TRBV18 to TRBJ1-1, with unresolved D. CDR1 KGHSH and CDR2 LQKENI come from the germline V gene. Trimming pared 4 bases from V and 1 base from J, leaving 10 bases between. The CDR3 contains 14 residues.

The chain is built from TRBV24-1 and TRBJ1-5; a weak D match, TRBD1 (6 bases). Trimming left V 5 bases short and J 0 bases short, with 7 bases between. The CDR3 contains 14 residues. CDR1 and CDR2 from the germline V gene are KGHDR and SFDVKD. The CDR3 protein is CATSGTDSNQPQHF. CDR3 sequence (DNA): TGTGCCACCAGTGGGACAGATAGCAATCAGCCCCAGCATTTT.

This clone was counted a single time. V is TRBV2 and J is TRBJ1-4; D is uncertain. The CDR3 contains 15 residues. Looked up from germline, CDR1 is SNHLY and CDR2 is FYNNEI. V lost 1 base and J lost 8, with 14 bases in between. CDR3 bases: TGTGCCAGCAGTGAAGTCGGGAAGGGCCCAGAAAAACTGTTTTTT. Translating gives CASSEVGKGPEKLFF.

The genes are TRBV18 and TRBJ2-5, with 7 nucleotides matching TRBD2. The germline V gene has CDR1 KGHSH and CDR2 LQKENI. Unmatched junction bases numbered 3, after V lost 1 base and J lost 1 base. This CDR3 has 15 residues. CDR3 in amino acids: CASSPQTSPQETQYF. Written as DNA, the CDR3 is TGTGCCAGCTCACCACAGACTAGCCCCCAAGAGACCCAGTACTTC.

This clone was seen a single time. In DNA, the CDR3 is TGTGCCAGCAGCGGGACTGGACAGAATAATGAAAAACTGTTTTTT. Protein product: CASSGTGQNNEKLFF. The rearrangement uses TRBV9 and TRBJ1-4; D may be TRBD1 (6 bases). Germline V CDR1 and CDR2: SGDLS, YYNGEE. The CDR3 is 15 amino acids. Between the trimmed V and J ends, which lost 3 bases and 4 bases, there was a span of 13 bases.

J is TRBJ1-3 and V is TRBV2, with D maybe TRBD1 (5 bases). CDR1 is SNHLY, CDR2 FYNNEI, per germline. The CDR3 runs 15 residues. V was shortened by 6 bases and J by 0 bases, with 12 bases between the two germline ends. The DNA for the CDR3 is TGTGCCAGCAGGGGTCGGGGGGGCTCTGGAAACACCATATATTTT. Its protein is CASRGRGGSGNTIYF.

V usage is TRBV12-3 or TRBV12-4 and J usage is TRBJ1-2, with D maybe TRBD1 (6 bases). This CDR3 is built from 13 residues. Between the trimmed V and J ends, which lost 4 bases and 10 bases, there was a span of 16 bases. Here the CDR3 reads CASSWTVTSVYTF. The CDR3 DNA reads TGTGCCAGCAGTTGGACAGTAACCTCTGTCTACACCTTC.

The rearrangement uses TRBV5-1 and TRBJ2-3; D is ambiguous. CDR1 and CDR2 (germline): SGHRS, YFSETQ. The CDR3 consists of 17 residues. V was clipped by 0 bases and J by 3 bases, with 17 bases between them. The CDR3 spells CASSLALRHPKTDTQYF. As DNA, the CDR3 is TGCGCCAGCAGCTTGGCTTTGCGACATCCCAAAACAGATACGCAGTATTTT.

V is TRBV6-5 and J is TRBJ2-7; 10 bases line up with TRBD1. The J segment lost 9 bases and the V segment lost 4 bases, leaving 12 bases of the junction unmatched. The CDR3 has 15 amino acids. The germline gives CDR1 MNHEY, CDR2 SVGAGI. DNA for the CDR3: TGTGCCAGCAGTTGGAGCGGGGACAGGGGACTCCCGCAGTACTTC. Translating gives CASSWSGDRGLPQYF.

This rearrangement joins TRBV6-6 to TRBJ2-7, with D possibly matching TRBD2 (6 bases). CDR1 is MNHNY, CDR2 SVGAGI, per germline (reference sequence). Trimming shortened V by 6 bases and J by 3 bases, and 9 bases separated the two germline ends. The CDR3 is made up of 12 amino acids. The CDR3 loop is CASSGSGYEQYF. CDR3 bases: TGTGCCAGCAGCGGTAGCGGCTACGAGCAGTACTTC.

On this clone: At one end the junction does not follow the germline gene, possibly because of a read error. The chain employs TRBV4-2 and TRBJ2-7; TRBD1 matches at 10 bases. Germline CDR1 is LGHNA and CDR2 is YNFKEQ. The CDR3 runs to 15 residues. The CDR3 coding sequence is TGTGCCAGCAGGCAAGAGGACAGGGGGGCCTACGAGCAGTACTTC. It yields the protein CASRQEDRGAYEQYF.

This rearrangement joins TRBV27 to TRBJ2-7, with TRBD1 as a possible D gene (6 bases). The V gene's germline CDR1 is MNHEY and CDR2 SMNVEV (reference sequence). CDR3 size: 14 residues. Deletions cut 7 bases from V and 5 bases from J, with 18 bases between. CDR3 sequence: CASTLRGGIHEQYF. The CDR3 region has the DNA TGTGCCAGCACCCTGAGAGGGGGAATCCACGAGCAGTACTTC.

The chain couples TRBV27 to TRBJ1-5; D is ambiguous. Trimming removed 0 bases at V and 1 base at J, with 10 bases between. Germline lookup yields CDR1 MNHEY and CDR2 SMNVEV (reference sequence). The CDR3 is made up of 16 amino acids. Here the CDR3 DNA reads TGTGCCAGCAGTTTATCGAGAGTACCCAGCAATCAGCCCCAGCATTTT. This gives the protein CASSLSRVPSNQPQHF.

This chain joins TRBV6-6 and TRBJ1-2, with TRBD1 as a possible D gene (5 bases). CDR3 length: 13 residues. In germline, CDR1 is MNHNY, CDR2 SVGAGI (reference sequence). Trimming stripped 7 bases from V and 2 bases from J, with 11 bases between. The chain's CDR3 is CASIKGENYGYTF. The CDR3 DNA is TGTGCCAGCATCAAAGGGGAAAACTATGGCTACACCTTC.

The chain carries TRBV12-3 or TRBV12-4 and TRBJ1-2; D is possibly TRBD1 (5 bases). This CDR3 has 13 amino acids. Trimming pared 3 bases from V and 4 bases from J, leaving 9 bases between. The CDR3 region is CASSFQGGYGYTF. CDR3 sequence (DNA): TGTGCCAGCAGTTTCCAGGGTGGCTATGGCTACACCTTC.

V usage is TRBV5-4 and J usage is TRBJ2-1; 8 bases match TRBD1. After removal of 4 bases from V and 3 bases from J, the junction contained 3 bases not matched to a gene. The CDR3 sequence is 14 residues long. From germline, CDR1 is SGHNT and CDR2 YYREEE (reference sequence). In nucleotides, the CDR3 is TGTGCCAGCAGCAAGGGGACAGGCTACAATGAGCAGTTCTTC. It specifies CASSKGTGYNEQFF. The variable domain in full, completed from reference TRBV5-4 and TRBJ2-1, reads ETGVTQSPTHLIKTRGQQVTLRCSSQSGHNTVSWYQQALGQGPQFIFQYYREEENGRGNFPPRFSGLQFPNYSSELNVNALELDDSALYLCASSKGTGYNEQFFGPGTRLTVL.

This clone was counted between two and nine times. The chain carries TRBV7-2 and TRBJ2-1; 9 bases map to TRBD2. Looked up from germline, CDR1 is SGHTA and CDR2 is FQGNSA. The CDR3 is 14 amino acids. After removal of 1 base from V and 13 bases from J, the junction contained 8 bases not matched to a gene. The DNA of the CDR3 is TGTGCCAGCAGCTTAGTGAGGAGCGGGGGGCCACAGTTCTTC. Protein: CASSLVRSGGPQFF.

V is TRBV19 and J is TRBJ1-5; D call uncertain. The CDR3 is 16 residues long. V was pared by 5 bases and J by 1 base, with 15 bases between. The germline CDR1 and CDR2 sequences are LNHDA and SQIVND (reference sequence). CDR3 amino acids: CASSRPGDLSNQPQHF. The DNA for the CDR3 is TGTGCCAGTAGTCGGCCGGGTGACCTAAGCAATCAGCCCCAGCATTTT.

This clone has just one count. This chain uses TRBV5-6 with TRBJ1-2; tentatively, D is TRBD1 (6 bases). CDR1 is SGHDT and CDR2 is YYEEEE in the germline V gene. Trimming cost V 5 bases and J 5 bases, with 16 bases left between them. The CDR3 spans 14 residues. The CDR3 region is CASRLSGAGYGYTF. The CDR3 bases are TGTGCCAGCAGACTCTCAGGGGCCGGGTATGGCTACACCTTC.

This chain connects TRBV2 to TRBJ1-6, with TRBD1 identical over 7 bases. The CDR3 is 14 amino acids. The junction had 5 bases not matched to a gene; V was cut back by 6 bases and J by 6 bases. Per the germline V gene, CDR1 is SNHLY and CDR2 is FYNNEI. CDR3 amino acids: CASSLTGTNSPLHF. The CDR3 bases are TGTGCCAGCAGCTTGACAGGGACTAATTCACCCCTCCACTTT.

The chain couples TRBV19 to TRBJ1-4, with 7 bases aligning to TRBD1. The germline gives CDR1 LNHDA, CDR2 SQIVND (reference sequence). J was trimmed by 5 bases and V by 5 bases; bases with no gene match: 8. The CDR3 length is 15 residues. CDR3 region: CASSAGTVLNEKLFF. As DNA, the CDR3 is TGTGCCAGTAGTGCGGGGACAGTTTTGAATGAAAAACTGTTTTTT. The full variable domain, its missing parts supplied by reference TRBV19 and TRBJ1-4, is DGGITQSPKYLFRKEGQNVTLSCEQNLNHDAMYWYRQDPGQGLRLIYYSQIVNDFQKGDIAEGYSVSREKKESFPLTVTSAQKNPTAFYLCASSAGTVLNEKLFFGSGTQLSVL.

The gene calls are TRBV6-5 and TRBJ1-1, with D unresolved. Trimming cost V 4 bases and J 5 bases, with 11 bases left between them. The CDR3 totals 13 residues. Germline V lookup: CDR1 MNHEY, CDR2 SVGAGI. In nucleotides, the CDR3 is TGTGCCAGCAGTTCCCCAGGATTTACTGAAGCTTTCTTT. It yields the protein CASSSPGFTEAFF.

The chain carries TRBV6-5 and TRBJ1-1; perhaps TRBD1 as D (6 bases). Germline loops: CDR1 MNHEY, CDR2 SVGAGI. With 8 bases removed from V and 3 bases from J, the gap between germline ends came to 13 bases. This CDR3 spans 13 amino acids. The CDR3 region is CASAYRADTEAFF. In nucleotides, the CDR3 is TGTGCCAGCGCTTACAGGGCGGACACTGAAGCTTTCTTT.

The chain links TRBV27 to TRBJ2-5; 7 bases fit TRBD2. The CDR3 runs to 13 residues. Germline trimming cut 2 bases from V and 5 bases from J; bases unmatched to any gene: 2. Germline V lookup: CDR1 MNHEY, CDR2 SMNVEV (reference sequence). The CDR3 region is CASSLAGVETQYF. The CDR3 DNA follows: TGTGCCAGCAGTTTAGCGGGAGTGGAGACCCAGTACTTC.

The chain is built from TRBV6-5 and TRBJ1-5, with a possible D match to TRBD1 (6 bases). There are 14 residues in the CDR3. CDR1 MNHEY and CDR2 SVGAGI come from the germline V gene. Trimming removed 4 bases from V and 9 bases from J, with 16 bases in between. CDR3 amino acids: CASSFTNRARPQHF. The CDR3, as DNA: TGTGCCAGCAGTTTCACAAACAGGGCGAGGCCCCAGCATTTT.